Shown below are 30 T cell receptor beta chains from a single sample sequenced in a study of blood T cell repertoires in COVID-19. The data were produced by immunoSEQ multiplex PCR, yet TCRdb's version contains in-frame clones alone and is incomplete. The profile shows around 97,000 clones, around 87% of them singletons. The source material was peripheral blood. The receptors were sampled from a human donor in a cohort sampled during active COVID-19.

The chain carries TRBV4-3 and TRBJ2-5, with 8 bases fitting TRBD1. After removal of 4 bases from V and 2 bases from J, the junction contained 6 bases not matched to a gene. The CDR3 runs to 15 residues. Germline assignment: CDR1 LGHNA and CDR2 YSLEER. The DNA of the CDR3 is TGCGCCAGCAGCCCCCTTGGACAGGGTCAAGAGACCCAGTACTTC. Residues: CASSPLGQGQETQYF.

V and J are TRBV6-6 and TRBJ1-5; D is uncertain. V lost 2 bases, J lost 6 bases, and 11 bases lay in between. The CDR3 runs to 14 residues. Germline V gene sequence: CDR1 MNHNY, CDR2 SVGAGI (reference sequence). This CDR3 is CASSYPGPSQPQHF. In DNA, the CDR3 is TGTGCCAGCAGTTACCCGGGTCCAAGTCAGCCCCAGCATTTT.

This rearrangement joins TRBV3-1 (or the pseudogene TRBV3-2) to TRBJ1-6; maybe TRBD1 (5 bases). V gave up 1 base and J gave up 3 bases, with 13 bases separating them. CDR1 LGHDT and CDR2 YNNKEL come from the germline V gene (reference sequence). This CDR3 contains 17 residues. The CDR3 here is CASSQGGRGGYNSPLHF. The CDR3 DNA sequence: TGTGCCAGCAGCCAAGGAGGGAGGGGAGGCTATAATTCACCCCTCCACTTT.

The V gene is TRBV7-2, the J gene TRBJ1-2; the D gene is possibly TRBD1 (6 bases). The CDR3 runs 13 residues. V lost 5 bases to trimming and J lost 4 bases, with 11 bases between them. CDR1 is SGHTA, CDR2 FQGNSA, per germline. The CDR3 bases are TGTGCCAGCAGCAGGACAGCTGGCTATGGCTACACCTTC. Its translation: CASSRTAGYGYTF.

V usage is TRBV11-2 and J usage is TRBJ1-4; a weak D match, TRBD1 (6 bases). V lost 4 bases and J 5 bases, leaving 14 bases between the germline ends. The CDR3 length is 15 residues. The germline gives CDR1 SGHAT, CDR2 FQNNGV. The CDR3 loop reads CASSYSTGSNEKLFF. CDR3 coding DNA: TGTGCCAGCAGCTATAGCACAGGGTCCAATGAAAAACTGTTTTTT.

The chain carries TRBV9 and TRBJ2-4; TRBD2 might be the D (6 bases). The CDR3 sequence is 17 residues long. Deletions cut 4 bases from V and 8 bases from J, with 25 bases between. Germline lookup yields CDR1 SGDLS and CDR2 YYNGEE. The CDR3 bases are TGTGCCAGCAGCCCCTCAGTTGGCGGGATGAACGGGGACATTCAGTACTTC. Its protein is CASSPSVGGMNGDIQYF.

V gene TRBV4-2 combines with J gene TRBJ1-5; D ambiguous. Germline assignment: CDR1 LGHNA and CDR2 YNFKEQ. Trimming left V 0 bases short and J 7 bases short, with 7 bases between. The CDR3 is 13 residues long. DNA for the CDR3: TGTGCCAGCAGCCAAGATTCGGGGCAGCCCCAGCATTTT. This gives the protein CASSQDSGQPQHF.

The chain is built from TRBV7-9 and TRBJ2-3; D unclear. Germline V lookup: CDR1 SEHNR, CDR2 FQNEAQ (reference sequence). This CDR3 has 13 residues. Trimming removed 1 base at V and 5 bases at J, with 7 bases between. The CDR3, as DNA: TGTGCCAGCAGCTTAGATGGCAGAGATACGCAGTATTTT. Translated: CASSLDGRDTQYF.

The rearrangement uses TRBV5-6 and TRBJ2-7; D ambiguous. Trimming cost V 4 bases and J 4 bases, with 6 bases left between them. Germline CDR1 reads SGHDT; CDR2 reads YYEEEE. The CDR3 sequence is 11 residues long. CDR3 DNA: TGTGCCAGCAGCAGCTATTACGAGCAGTACTTC. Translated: CASSSYYEQYF.

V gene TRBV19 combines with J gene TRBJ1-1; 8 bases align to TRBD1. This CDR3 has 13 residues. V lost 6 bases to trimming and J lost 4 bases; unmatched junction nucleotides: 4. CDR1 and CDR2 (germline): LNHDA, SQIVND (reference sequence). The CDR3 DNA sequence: TGTGCCAGTAGGAACACAGGGGGCACTGAAGCTTTCTTT. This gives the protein CASRNTGGTEAFF.

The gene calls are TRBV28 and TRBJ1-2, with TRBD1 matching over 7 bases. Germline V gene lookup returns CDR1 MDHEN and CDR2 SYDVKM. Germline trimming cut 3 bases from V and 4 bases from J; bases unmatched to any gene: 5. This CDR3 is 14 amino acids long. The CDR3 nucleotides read TGTGCCAGCAGTTTGGGGCAGGGGGTCTATGGCTACACCTTC. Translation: CASSLGQGVYGYTF.

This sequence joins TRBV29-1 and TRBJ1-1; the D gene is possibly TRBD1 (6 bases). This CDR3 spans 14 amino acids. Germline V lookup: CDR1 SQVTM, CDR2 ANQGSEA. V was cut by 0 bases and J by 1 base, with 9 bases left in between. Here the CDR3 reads CSVEEGASNTEAFF. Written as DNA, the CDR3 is TGCAGCGTTGAAGAGGGGGCCTCGAACACTGAAGCTTTCTTT.

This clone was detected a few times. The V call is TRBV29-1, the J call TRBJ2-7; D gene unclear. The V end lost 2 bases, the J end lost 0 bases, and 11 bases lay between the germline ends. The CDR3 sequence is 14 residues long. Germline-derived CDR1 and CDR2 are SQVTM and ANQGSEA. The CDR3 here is CSVEYPTGSYEQYF. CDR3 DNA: TGCAGCGTTGAATACCCTACCGGCTCCTACGAGCAGTACTTC.

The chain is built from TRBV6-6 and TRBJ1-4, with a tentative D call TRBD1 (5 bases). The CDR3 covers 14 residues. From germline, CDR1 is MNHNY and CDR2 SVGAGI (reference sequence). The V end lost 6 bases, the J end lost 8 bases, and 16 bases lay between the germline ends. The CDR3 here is CASSLGQGSEKLFF. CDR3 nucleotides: TGTGCCAGCAGCCTGGGGCAGGGAAGCGAAAAACTGTTTTTT.

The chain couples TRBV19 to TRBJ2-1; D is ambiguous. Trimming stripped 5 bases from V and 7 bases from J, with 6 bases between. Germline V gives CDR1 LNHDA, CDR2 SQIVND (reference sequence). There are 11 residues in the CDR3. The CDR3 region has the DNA TGTGCCAGTAGTGAAGCGAATGAGCAGTTCTTC. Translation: CASSEANEQFF.

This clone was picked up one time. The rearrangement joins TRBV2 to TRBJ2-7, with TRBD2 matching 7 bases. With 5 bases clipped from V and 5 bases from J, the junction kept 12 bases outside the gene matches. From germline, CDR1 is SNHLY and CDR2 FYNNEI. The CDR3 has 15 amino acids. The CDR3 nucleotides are TGTGCCAGCAGTTGGGGAGGGAGTGAGGCCGACGAGCAGTACTTC. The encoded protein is CASSWGGSEADEQYF.

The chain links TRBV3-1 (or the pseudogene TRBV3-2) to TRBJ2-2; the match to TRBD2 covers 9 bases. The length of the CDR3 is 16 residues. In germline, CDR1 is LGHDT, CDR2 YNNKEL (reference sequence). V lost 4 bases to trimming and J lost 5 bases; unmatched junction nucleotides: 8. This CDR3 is CASSLGLAKGTGELFF. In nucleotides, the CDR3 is TGTGCCAGCAGCCTCGGACTAGCGAAAGGGACCGGGGAGCTGTTTTTT.

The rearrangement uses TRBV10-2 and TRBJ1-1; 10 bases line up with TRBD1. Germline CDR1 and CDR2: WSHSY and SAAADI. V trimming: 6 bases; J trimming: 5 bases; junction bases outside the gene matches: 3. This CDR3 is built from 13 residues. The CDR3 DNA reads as TGCGCCAGCAGGGGACAGGGGAGGACTGAAGCTTTCTTT. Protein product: CASRGQGRTEAFF.

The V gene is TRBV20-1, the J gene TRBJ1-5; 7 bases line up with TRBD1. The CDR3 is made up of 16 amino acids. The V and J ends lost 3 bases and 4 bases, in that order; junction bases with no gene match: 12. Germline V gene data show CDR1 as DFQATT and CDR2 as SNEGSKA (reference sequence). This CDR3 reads CSASSRDRAPNQPQHF. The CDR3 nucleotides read TGCAGTGCTAGTTCCCGAGACAGGGCACCTAATCAGCCCCAGCATTTT.

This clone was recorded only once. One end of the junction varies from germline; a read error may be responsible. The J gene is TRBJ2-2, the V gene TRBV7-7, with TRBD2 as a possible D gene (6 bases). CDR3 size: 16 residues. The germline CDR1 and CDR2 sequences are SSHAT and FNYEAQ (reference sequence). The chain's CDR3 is CASSSLVRGNPGELFF. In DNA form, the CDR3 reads TGTGCCAGCAGCTCCCTGGTTCGGGGGAACCCCGGGGAGCTGTTTTTT.

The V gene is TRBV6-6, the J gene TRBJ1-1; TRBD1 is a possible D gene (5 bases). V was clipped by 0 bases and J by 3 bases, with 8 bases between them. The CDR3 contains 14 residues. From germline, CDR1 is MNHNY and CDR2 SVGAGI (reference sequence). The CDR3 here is CASSYSIGDTEAFF. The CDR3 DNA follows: TGTGCCAGCAGTTACTCGATAGGGGACACTGAAGCTTTCTTT.

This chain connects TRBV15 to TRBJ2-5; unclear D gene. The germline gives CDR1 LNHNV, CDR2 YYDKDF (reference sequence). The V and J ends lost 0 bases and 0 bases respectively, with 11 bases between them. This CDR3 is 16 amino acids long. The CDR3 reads CATSRENPRNQETQYF. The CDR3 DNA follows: TGTGCCACCAGCAGAGAAAACCCCAGAAACCAAGAGACCCAGTACTTC.

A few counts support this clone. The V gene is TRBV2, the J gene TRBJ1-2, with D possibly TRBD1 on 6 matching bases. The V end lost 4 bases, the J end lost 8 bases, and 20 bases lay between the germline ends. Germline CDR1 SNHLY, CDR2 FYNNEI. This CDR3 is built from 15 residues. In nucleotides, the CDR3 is TGTGCCAGCAGTGCGTCCCAGGGGACATTTGAGGGCTACACCTTC. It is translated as CASSASQGTFEGYTF.

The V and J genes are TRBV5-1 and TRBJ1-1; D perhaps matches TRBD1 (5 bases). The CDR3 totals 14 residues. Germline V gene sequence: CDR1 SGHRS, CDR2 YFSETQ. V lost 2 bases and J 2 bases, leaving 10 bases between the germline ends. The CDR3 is CASSLVGGNTEAFF. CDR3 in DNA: TGCGCCAGCAGCTTAGTGGGGGGAAACACTGAAGCTTTCTTT.

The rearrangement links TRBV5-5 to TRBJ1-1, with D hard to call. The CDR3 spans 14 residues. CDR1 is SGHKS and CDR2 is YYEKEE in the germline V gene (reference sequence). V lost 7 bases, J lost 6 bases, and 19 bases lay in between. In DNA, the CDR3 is TGTGCCAGCTCCCCTCCGCCCCTGGCGGCTGAAGCTTTCTTT. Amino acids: CASSPPPLAAEAFF. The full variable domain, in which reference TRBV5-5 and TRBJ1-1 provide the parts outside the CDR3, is DAGVTQSPTHLIKTRGQQVTLRCSPISGHKSVSWYQQVLGQGPQFIFQYYEKEERGRGNFPDRFSARQFPNYSSELNVNALLLGDSALYLCASSPPPLAAEAFFGQGTRLTVV.

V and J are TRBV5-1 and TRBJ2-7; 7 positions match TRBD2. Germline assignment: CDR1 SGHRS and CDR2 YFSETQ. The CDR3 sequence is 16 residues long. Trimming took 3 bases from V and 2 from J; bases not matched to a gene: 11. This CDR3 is CASSSVGLAVPYEQYF. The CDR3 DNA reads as TGCGCCAGCAGCTCGGTGGGGCTAGCGGTCCCCTACGAGCAGTACTTC.

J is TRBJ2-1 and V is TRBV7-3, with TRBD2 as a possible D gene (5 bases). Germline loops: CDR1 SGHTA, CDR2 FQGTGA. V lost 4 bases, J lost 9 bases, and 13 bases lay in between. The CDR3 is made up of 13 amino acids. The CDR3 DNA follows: TGTGCCAGCAGCTCCATCGGGGTCGGTGAGCAGTTCTTC. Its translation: CASSSIGVGEQFF.

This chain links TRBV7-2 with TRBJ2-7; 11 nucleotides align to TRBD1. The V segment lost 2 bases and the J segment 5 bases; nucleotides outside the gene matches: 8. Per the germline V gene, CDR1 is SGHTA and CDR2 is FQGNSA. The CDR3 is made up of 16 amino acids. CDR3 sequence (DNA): TGTGCCAGCAGCTTAAGTCTCGGGACAGGGGGGCACGAGCAGTACTTC. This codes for CASSLSLGTGGHEQYF.

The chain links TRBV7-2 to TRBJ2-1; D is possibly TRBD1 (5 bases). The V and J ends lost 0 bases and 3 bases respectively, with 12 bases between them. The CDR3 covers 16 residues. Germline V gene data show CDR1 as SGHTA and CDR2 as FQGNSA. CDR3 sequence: CASSLAPGHHYNEQFF. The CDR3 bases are TGTGCCAGCAGCTTAGCGCCCGGACACCACTACAATGAGCAGTTCTTC.

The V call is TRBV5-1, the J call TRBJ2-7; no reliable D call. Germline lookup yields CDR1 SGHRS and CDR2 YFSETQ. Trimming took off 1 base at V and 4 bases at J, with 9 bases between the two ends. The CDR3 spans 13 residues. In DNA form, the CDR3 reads TGCGCCAGCAGCTTGCCCCCGGTTTACGAGCAGTACTTC. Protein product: CASSLPPVYEQYF.